Sequencing of this T cell receptor beta chain was carried out in a study of blood T cell repertoires in COVID-19. At the level of the study: T cells, B-cell-depleted T cells, or PBMCs supplied cDNA or gDNA.

Method: immunoSEQ multiplex PCR; TCRdb's copy keeps in-frame clones and lacks some. This repertoire shows about 360,000 clones, roughly 88% found once; its top ten account for approximately 2.1%. The germline V gene encodes CDR1 KGHDR and CDR2 SFDVKD. V was clipped by 4 bases and J by 14 bases, with 15 bases between them. The CDR3 contains 12 residues. Sequenced sample: PBMCs or T cells enriched from blood (not recorded which). This chain links TRBV24-1 with TRBJ2-3; no reliable D call. The sequence came from a woman aged 40 to 50 with acute COVID-19. The CDR3 reads CATSESGYRWYF. In DNA, the CDR3 is TGTGCCACCAGTGAGTCGGGTTATAGGTGGTATTTT.